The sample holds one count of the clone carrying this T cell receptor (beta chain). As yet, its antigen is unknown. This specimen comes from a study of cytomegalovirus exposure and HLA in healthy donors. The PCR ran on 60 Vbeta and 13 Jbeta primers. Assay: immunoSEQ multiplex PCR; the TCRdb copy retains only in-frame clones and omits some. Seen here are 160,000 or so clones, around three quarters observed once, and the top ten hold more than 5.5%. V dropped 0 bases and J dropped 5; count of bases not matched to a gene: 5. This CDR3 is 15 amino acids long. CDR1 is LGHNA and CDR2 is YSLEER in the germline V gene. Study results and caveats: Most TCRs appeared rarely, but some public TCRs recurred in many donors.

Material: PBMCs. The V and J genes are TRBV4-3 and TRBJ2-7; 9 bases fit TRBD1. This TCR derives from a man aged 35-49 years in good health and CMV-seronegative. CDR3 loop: CASSQEGTGTNEQYF. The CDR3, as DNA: TGCGCCAGCAGCCAAGAGGGGACAGGGACGAACGAGCAGTACTTC.